The next 16 T cell receptor beta chains were all read from a single sample in a study of metastatic and nonmetastatic thyroid tumors. Ahead of thyroid surgery, no patient had received treatment of any kind. TCRdb reanalyzed the PCR reads via MiXCR. This table holds 80,000 to 85,000 clones, roughly an eighth found once. Sequencing was done on a sample of tumor tissue. These receptors came from a female donor with papillary thyroid cancer or a benign thyroid nodule (not recorded which). Some clones in this sample may be carry-over from other donors' samples.

This clone was found many times. The gene calls are TRBV6-6 and TRBJ1-4, with D unclear. From germline, CDR1 is MNHNY and CDR2 SVGAGI (reference sequence). The germline V and J ends were trimmed by 2 bases and 2 bases, with 9 bases remaining between them. The CDR3 loop spans 15 amino acids. Here the CDR3 DNA reads TGTGCCAGCAGTTACAACCTAGGGACTAATGAAAAACTGTTTTTT. Translating it yields CASSYNLGTNEKLFF.

This clone was observed at least ten times. The V gene is TRBV6-5, the J gene TRBJ1-5; 10 bases match TRBD1. The CDR3 loop spans 16 amino acids. From germline, CDR1 is MNHEY and CDR2 SVGAGI. V lost 4 bases to trimming and J lost 5 bases; unmatched junction nucleotides: 8. The chain's CDR3 is CASSSPTGGKDQPQHF. CDR3 bases: TGTGCCAGCAGTTCCCCGACAGGGGGCAAGGATCAGCCCCAGCATTTT.

This clone was observed many times. The genes are TRBV28 and TRBJ2-1; D perhaps matches TRBD2 (6 bases). The germline V gene encodes CDR1 MDHEN and CDR2 SYDVKM. CDR3 length equals 15 residues. Trimming took 3 bases from V and 3 from J, leaving 12 bases between them. The CDR3: CASSFRDWNYNEQFF. The CDR3 region has the DNA TGTGCCAGCAGTTTCCGGGACTGGAACTACAATGAGCAGTTCTTC.

This clone showed up many times. This rearrangement joins TRBV30 to TRBJ1-5; D possibly corresponds to TRBD1 (5 bases). There are 16 residues in the CDR3. V lost 0 bases and J lost 1, with 13 bases in between. Germline loops: CDR1 GTSNPN, CDR2 SVGIG (reference sequence). The CDR3 DNA reads as TGTGCCTGGAGTGTACGCCGGGGGGTAAGCAATCAGCCCCAGCATTTT. Translated: CAWSVRRGVSNQPQHF.

In this sample, this clone turned up many times. The V call is TRBV5-6, the J call TRBJ1-6, with TRBD1 matching over 7 bases. Germline V gene lookup returns CDR1 SGHDT and CDR2 YYEEEE. The CDR3 covers 15 residues. V lost 2 bases to trimming and J lost 7 bases; unmatched junction nucleotides: 6. The CDR3 loop is CASSFRQGWNSPLHF. CDR3 bases: TGTGCCAGCAGCTTTAGACAGGGTTGGAATTCACCCCTCCACTTT.

The sample holds many counts of this clone. The chain carries TRBV13 and TRBJ2-5; 10 nucleotides line up with TRBD1. CDR1 and CDR2 from the germline V gene are PRHDT and FYEKMQ (reference sequence). The length of the CDR3 is 15 residues. V gave up 1 base and J gave up 5 bases; unmatched junction bases: 4. The CDR3 loop is CASSLEGQGRETQYF. For the CDR3, the DNA is TGTGCCAGCAGCTTAGAGGGACAGGGGCGGGAGACCCAGTACTTC.

This clone was observed many times. V gene TRBV2 combines with J gene TRBJ2-7, with D possibly being TRBD2 (5 bases). There are 13 residues in the CDR3. The V and J ends lost 2 bases and 3 bases respectively, with 8 bases between them. Per germline, CDR1 SNHLY and CDR2 FYNNEI. The CDR3 bases are TGTGCCAGCAGTGAAAGCGGTTTCTACGAGCAGTACTTC. It codes for CASSESGFYEQYF.

There are many counts of this clone. This chain links TRBV20-1 with TRBJ2-7; 7 bases map to TRBD2. J was trimmed by 0 bases and V by 6 bases; bases with no gene match: 5. The CDR3 consists of 13 residues. Per the germline V gene, CDR1 is DFQATT and CDR2 is SNEGSKA (reference sequence). The CDR3 protein is CSARQRGSYEQYF. In nucleotides, the CDR3 is TGCAGTGCCCGTCAGCGGGGCTCCTACGAGCAGTACTTC.

This clone has a count of ten or more. The chain recombines TRBV2 with TRBJ2-3; 7 bases line up with TRBD1. Unmatched junction bases numbered 5, after V lost 10 bases and J lost 1 base. CDR1 SNHLY and CDR2 FYNNEI come from the germline V gene. This CDR3 contains 13 residues. CDR3 region: CATKGQGTDTQYF. The CDR3 DNA reads TGTGCCACCAAAGGACAGGGCACAGATACGCAGTATTTT. The whole variable domain, filled in from reference TRBV2 and TRBJ2-3, reads EPEVTQTPSHQVTQMGQEVILRCVPISNHLYFYWYRQILGQKVEFLVSFYNNEISEKSEIFDDQFSVERPDGSNFTLKIRSTKLEDSAMYFCATKGQGTDTQYFGPGTRLTVL.

This clone was recorded at least ten times. The chain combines TRBV20-1 with TRBJ2-1; D gene unclear. CDR1 DFQATT and CDR2 SNEGSKA come from the germline V gene (reference sequence). The ends were cut back, 4 bases at V and 4 bases at J, with 11 bases in the middle. This CDR3 has 13 residues. In DNA, the CDR3 is TGCAGTGCTATAAGGGAACTTTACAATGAGCAGTTCTTC. This sequence encodes CSAIRELYNEQFF.

This chain uses TRBV20-1 with TRBJ1-2, with 8 bases aligning to TRBD1. Germline V gene data show CDR1 as DFQATT and CDR2 as SNEGSKA (reference sequence). The CDR3 covers 14 residues. Trimming removed 0 bases from V and 6 bases from J; junction bases left unmatched: 6. The CDR3 nucleotides read TGCAGTGCTAGAGATGTGGACAGGGAGAATGGCTACACCTTC. It yields the protein CSARDVDRENGYTF.

For this clone: The sample holds other DNA sequences that translate to the same CDR3. The genes are TRBV7-3 and TRBJ2-1, with TRBD1 as a possible D gene (6 bases). Trimming cost V 3 bases and J 7 bases, with 16 bases left between them. Germline-derived CDR1 and CDR2 are SGHTA and FQGTGA. The CDR3 totals 15 residues. CDR3 region: CASSFRQGLRNEQFF. The CDR3 nucleotides are TGTGCCAGCAGCTTTAGGCAGGGGTTAAGAAATGAGCAGTTCTTC.

To note about this clone: A read error may produce the germline difference seen at one junction end. The chain has TRBV11-2 and TRBJ1-2; maybe TRBD1 (5 bases). Germline CDR1 and CDR2: SGHAT and FQNNGV. The CDR3 spans 15 residues. CDR3 sequence (DNA): TGTGCCAGAAGCTTAGCTGGGACTACGAACTATGGCTACACCTTC. Amino acid sequence: CARSLAGTTNYGYTF.

This clone was detected a few times. The junction shows a germline mismatch at one end, possibly a read error. The chain carries TRBV6-1 and TRBJ1-5; D remains ambiguous. The CDR3 length is 16 residues. Germline CDR1 reads MNHNS; CDR2 reads SASEGT. CDR3: CASRIKGSGSNQPKHF. The CDR3 DNA sequence: TGTGCCAGCAGAATCAAAGGGAGCGGGAGCAATCAGCCCAAGCATTTT.

Ten or more counts support this clone. This rearrangement joins TRBV5-1 to TRBJ1-1, with D perhaps TRBD1 (5 bases). The CDR3 runs 15 residues. Germline CDR1 SGHRS, CDR2 YFSETQ. V lost 3 bases and J lost 1, with 13 bases in between. In DNA form, the CDR3 reads TGCGCCAGCAGCTCAGTATGGGGGGGGAACACTGAAGCTTTCTTT. It is translated as CASSSVWGGNTEAFF.

This clone occurred many times. The J gene is TRBJ2-7, the V gene TRBV7-9, with 8 nucleotides matching TRBD1. Trimming cost V 5 bases and J 3 bases; bases outside gene matches: 3. This CDR3 has 13 residues. The germline CDR1 and CDR2 sequences are SEHNR and FQNEAQ (reference sequence). The CDR3 DNA reads TGTGCCAGCAGCACCACAGGGGGCTACGAGCAGTACTTC. It specifies CASSTTGGYEQYF.